This T cell receptor beta chain was captured in a study of blood T cells in healthy people across ages. Study findings and constraints: Per million T cells, the diversity of TCR beta decreased roughly linearly as age advanced.

Details on this clonotype: The antigen is not known.

From germline, CDR1 is DFQATT and CDR2 SNEGSKA (reference sequence). This CDR3 comprises 12 residues. The V end lost 3 bases, the J end lost 4 bases, and 7 bases lay between the germline ends. Sample-barcoded 5' priming and a J-beta primer mix drove a second PCR of roughly 6 to 12 cycles. TCRdb passed the 5' RACE reads through MiXCR, listing each CDR3 protein once. The table records some 1.7 million distinct CDR3 sequences, 28% of them present only once. This receptor was taken from a woman aged 30 to 39 in good health. The chain combines TRBV20-1 with TRBJ2-1; D ambiguous. Material: blood. DNA of the CDR3: TGCAGTGCTAGCCCCATTTACAATGAGCAGTTCTTC. It is translated as CSASPIYNEQFF.